Each of the 31 T cell receptor beta chains below was sequenced from the same sample in a study of cytomegalovirus exposure and HLA in healthy donors. The PCR ran on 60 Vbeta and 13 Jbeta primers. Assay used: immunoSEQ multiplex PCR; TCRdb lists only in-frame clones, some missing. The repertoire holds 200,000 to 250,000 clones, with over 80% as singletons. The sequencing sample was made of PBMCs. The receptors here all came from a boy aged 2-15 years in good health and CMV-seronegative.

In this sample, this clone turned up once. The J gene is TRBJ1-2, the V gene TRBV11-1; 7 nucleotides line up with TRBD1. This CDR3 has 14 residues. V trimming: 5 bases; J trimming: 3 bases; junction bases outside the gene matches: 6. Germline lookup yields CDR1 SGHAT and CDR2 FQDESV (reference sequence). CDR3: CASSKTGMDYGYTF. CDR3 nucleotides: TGTGCCAGCAGCAAGACAGGGATGGACTATGGCTACACCTTC. Full variable domain (rest looked up from reference TRBV11-1 and TRBJ1-2): EAEVAQSPRYKITEKSQAVAFWCDPISGHATLYWYRQILGQGPELLVQFQDESVVDDSQLPKDRFSAERLKGVDSTLKIQPAELGDSAMYLCASSKTGMDYGYTFGSGTRLTVV.

The rearrangement links TRBV5-8 to TRBJ1-4, with D tentatively TRBD1 (5 bases). Per the germline V gene, CDR1 is SGHTS and CDR2 is YDEGEE. This CDR3 has 12 residues. Trimming cost V 3 bases and J 6 bases, with 6 bases left between them. CDR3 loop: CASSWGDEKLFF. As DNA, the CDR3 is TGTGCCAGCAGCTGGGGGGATGAAAAACTGTTTTTT.

The J gene is TRBJ2-7, the V gene TRBV4-1; D perhaps matches TRBD1 (6 bases). V was clipped by 1 base and J by 2 bases, with 12 bases between them. Per the germline V gene, CDR1 is MGHRA and CDR2 is YSYEKL. The CDR3 is made up of 15 amino acids. CDR3 in DNA: TGCGCCAGCAGCCAAGCGCAGGGACAACCCTACGAGCAGTACTTC. Translated: CASSQAQGQPYEQYF.

As DNA, the CDR3 is TGTGCCAGCAGCTTGGCGGGGACAGGGCTCTCCTACGAGCAGTACTTC. This gives the protein CASSLAGTGLSYEQYF. The chain has TRBV5-6 and TRBJ2-5, with 9 bases that match TRBD1. The last part of the DNA fits TRBJ2-7 better; the J call may be wrong. CDR1 and CDR2 from the germline V gene are SGHDT and YYEEEE. The CDR3 length is 16 residues.

Regarding this clone: Within the sample, other DNA sequences also encode this same CDR3. V and J are TRBV27 and TRBJ2-5; 11 bases map to TRBD1. The germline V gene has CDR1 MNHEY and CDR2 SMNVEV (reference sequence). The CDR3 has 16 residues. J lost 4 bases, V lost 4 bases, and 8 bases had no gene match. CDR3 nucleotide sequence: TGTGCCAGCAGTTCCCCTGCCGGGACAGGGGGAGAGACCCAGTACTTC. Translated, it gives CASSSPAGTGGETQYF.

The V call is TRBV12-5, the J call TRBJ2-3, with 11 bases aligning to TRBD1. The CDR3 contains 19 residues. V gave up 1 base and J gave up 0 bases; unmatched junction bases: 9. Germline V lookup: CDR1 LGHNT, CDR2 FRNRAP. CDR3 amino acids: CASGLGRTGGLSSTDTQYF. The CDR3 bases are TGTGCTAGTGGTTTGGGCCGGACAGGGGGCCTTTCTAGCACAGATACGCAGTATTTT.

The gene calls are TRBV11-1 and TRBJ2-5; possible D gene TRBD2, 7 bases. The J call may be wrong; the DNA end is better matched by TRBJ2-7. The length of the CDR3 is 16 residues. The germline gives CDR1 SGHAT, CDR2 FQDESV (reference sequence). The DNA of the CDR3 is TGTGCCAGCAGCCACACCCTCCGGGGGGCGCCTGACGAGCAGTACTTC. The encoded protein is CASSHTLRGAPDEQYF.

The sample holds a few counts of this clone. One end of the junction is discordant with germline, which a read error may explain. CDR3 bases: TGTGCTAGCAGCTTAGCGCCGGGATTAGGGAACACCATATATTTT. Translated: CASSLAPGLGNTIYF. The gene calls are TRBV7-7 and TRBJ1-3, with D uncertain. CDR3 length: 15 residues. In germline, CDR1 is SSHAT, CDR2 FNYEAQ (reference sequence). The variable domain in full, with the rest retrieved from reference TRBV7-7 and TRBJ1-3, is GAGVSQSPRYKVTKRGQDVTLRCDPISSHATLYWYQQALGQGPEFLTYFNYEAQPDKSGLPSDRFSAERPEGSISTLTIQRTEQRDSAMYRCASSLAPGLGNTIYFGEGSWLTVV.

V is TRBV6-1 and J is TRBJ1-3; a weak D match, TRBD1 (5 bases). There are 17 residues in the CDR3. The germline V gene has CDR1 MNHNS and CDR2 SASEGT. V lost 1 base, J lost 2 bases, and 15 bases lay in between. Here the CDR3 DNA reads TGTGCCAGCAGTGAAGGTGGGCGGGGGGTTCCTGGAAACACCATATATTTT. This gives the protein CASSEGGRGVPGNTIYF.

The V gene is TRBV27, the J gene TRBJ2-5; 8 nucleotides line up with TRBD1. The end of the DNA is better explained by TRBJ2-7, so the J call may be wrong. This CDR3 is built from 15 residues. Germline values: CDR1 MNHEY, CDR2 SMNVEV (reference sequence). The CDR3 coding sequence is TGTGCCAGCAGTCTGTCGGGACAGGATTCCTACGAGCAGTACTTC. This encodes CASSLSGQDSYEQYF.

This clone was observed a single time. The rearrangement uses TRBV2 and TRBJ1-1; unclear D gene. The CDR3 is 14 residues long. Trimming stripped 4 bases from V and 6 bases from J, with 15 bases between. The germline V gene encodes CDR1 SNHLY and CDR2 FYNNEI. The CDR3 nucleotides are TGTGCCAGCAGTGTGTCGGGAGACCTCCCTGAAGCTTTCTTT. Translating gives CASSVSGDLPEAFF.

The chain is built from TRBV14 and TRBJ2-5; no clear D. The V gene lost 4 bases and the J gene lost 2 bases, with 11 bases spanning the gap. Germline lookup yields CDR1 SGHDN and CDR2 FVKESK. The CDR3 sequence is 14 residues long. CDR3 protein: CASSLWALQETQYF. The DNA for the CDR3 is TGTGCCAGCAGCCTCTGGGCCCTTCAAGAGACCCAGTACTTC.

In this sample, this clone turned up a few times. The rearrangement uses TRBV2 and TRBJ2-7, with 8 positions matching TRBD2. CDR3 size: 14 residues. Trimming removed 3 bases from V and 2 bases from J; junction bases left unmatched: 3. The germline gives CDR1 SNHLY, CDR2 FYNNEI. CDR3 in DNA: TGTGCCAGCAGTGATTCGGGGGGGACCTACGAGCAGTACTTC. As protein: CASSDSGGTYEQYF.

V and J are TRBV6-1 and TRBJ2-3; D gene ambiguous. The CDR3 extends over 15 amino acids. The V end lost 2 bases, the J end lost 3 bases, and 12 bases lay between the germline ends. CDR1 MNHNS and CDR2 SASEGT come from the germline V gene. CDR3 amino acids: CASSEHGSPTDTQYF. Written as DNA, the CDR3 is TGTGCCAGCAGTGAACATGGTAGCCCGACAGATACGCAGTATTTT.

The chain combines TRBV6-5 with TRBJ2-6; no clear D gene. This CDR3 is built from 15 residues. Germline-derived CDR1 and CDR2 are MNHEY and SVGAGI. Trimming left V 7 bases short and J 0 bases short, with 10 bases between. The CDR3: CASTTGFSGANVLTF. The CDR3 DNA reads TGTGCCAGCACCACCGGGTTCTCTGGGGCCAACGTCCTGACTTTC.

The J gene is TRBJ2-5, the V gene TRBV7-2, with 7 bases that match TRBD2. This CDR3 comprises 15 residues. Losses at the gene ends were 1 base for V and 0 bases for J; bases not matched to a gene: 2. Germline CDR1 is SGHTA and CDR2 is FQGNSA. The CDR3 nucleotides read TGTGCCAGCAGCTTAGGGGGGGGGTACCAAGAGACCCAGTACTTC. Amino acid sequence: CASSLGGGYQETQYF.

This clone was counted a few times. The chain is built from TRBV29-1 and TRBJ2-7; D uncertain. The V end was cut by 2 bases, the J end by 4 bases, with 9 bases between. The CDR3 has 12 amino acids. Per the germline V gene, CDR1 is SQVTM and CDR2 is ANQGSEA. The CDR3 nucleotides are TGCAGCGTTGAAATGGTAGATTACGAGCAGTACTTC. Its protein is CSVEMVDYEQYF.

The chain carries TRBV5-6 and TRBJ2-1; 11 positions match TRBD2. Germline lookup yields CDR1 SGHDT and CDR2 YYEEEE. The J segment lost 4 bases and the V segment lost 0 bases, leaving 3 bases of the junction unmatched. The CDR3 is 16 residues long. The CDR3, as DNA: TGTGCCAGCAGCTTGGGACTAGCGGGAACGTACAATGAGCAGTTCTTC. This translates into CASSLGLAGTYNEQFF.

This clone showed up just once. The chain joins TRBV29-1 to TRBJ1-2; 9 positions agree with TRBD1. Germline-derived CDR1 and CDR2 are SQVTM and ANQGSEA. Unmatched junction bases numbered 17, after V lost 8 bases and J lost 7 bases. CDR3 length equals 15 residues. CDR3 amino acids: CSTPGQGRARRGYTF. CDR3 in DNA: TGCAGCACCCCCGGACAGGGGCGCGCCCGCCGTGGCTACACCTTC. Full variable domain (rest looked up from reference TRBV29-1 and TRBJ1-2): SAVISQKPSRDICQRGTSLTIQCQVDSQVTMMFWYRQQPGQSLTLIATANQGSEATYESGFVIDKFPISRPNLTFSTLTVSNMSPEDSSIYLCSTPGQGRARRGYTFGSGTRLTVV.

In the case of this clone: The junction differs from germline at one of its ends, possibly a read error. This sample also contains other DNA sequences that code for the same CDR3. The genes are TRBV6-5 and TRBJ1-2, with D perhaps TRBD1 (6 bases). This CDR3 contains 13 residues. Germline lookup yields CDR1 MNHEY and CDR2 SVGAGI. CDR3 residues: CASSPRDTYGYTF. Here the CDR3 DNA reads TGCGCCAGCAGTCCCCGGGACACTTATGGCTACACCTTC.

The chain couples TRBV15 to TRBJ2-5; D is perhaps TRBD1 (5 bases). The J call may be mistaken, given a closer DNA end match to TRBJ2-7. Germline-derived CDR1 and CDR2 are LNHNV and YYDKDF (reference sequence). The CDR3 runs to 11 residues. For the CDR3, the DNA is TGTGCCACCAGCTCAGGGCCCGAGCAGTACTTC. This sequence encodes CATSSGPEQYF.

The chain couples TRBV7-8 to TRBJ2-7; tentative D call: TRBD2 (6 bases). Trimming cost V 5 bases and J 6 bases, with 20 bases left between them. Per germline, CDR1 SGHVS and CDR2 FQNEAQ. The CDR3 has 15 amino acids. The CDR3 DNA reads as TGTGCCAGCAGCGCCGTCGCGGACGGGAGAGGCGAGCAGTACTTC. Amino acids: CASSAVADGRGEQYF.

This chain links TRBV13 with TRBJ1-5; possibly TRBD1 for D (5 bases). V shed 0 bases and J shed 6 bases, with 6 bases lying between them. Germline V CDR1 and CDR2: PRHDT, FYEKMQ (reference sequence). The length of the CDR3 is 13 residues. CDR3 sequence reads: CASSLGGGQPQHF. The CDR3 DNA is TGTGCCAGCAGCTTAGGGGGGGGTCAGCCCCAGCATTTT. The full variable domain, in which reference TRBV13 and TRBJ1-5 provide the parts outside the CDR3, is AAGVIQSPRHLIKEKRETATLKCYPIPRHDTVYWYQQGPGQDPQFLISFYEKMQSDKGSIPDRFSAQQFSDYHSELNMSSLELGDSALYFCASSLGGGQPQHFGDGTRLSIL.

The chain joins TRBV6-6 to TRBJ2-7; maybe TRBD2 (6 bases). There are 13 residues in the CDR3. Trimming removed 8 bases from V and 5 bases from J, with 16 bases in between. Germline CDR1 and CDR2: MNHNY and SVGAGI (reference sequence). In nucleotides, the CDR3 is TGTGCCAGCCGCCCTTACACGGGAGACGAGCAGTACTTC. Protein: CASRPYTGDEQYF.

The V call is TRBV19, the J call TRBJ2-1; D gene ambiguous. The germline V and J ends were trimmed by 3 bases and 4 bases, with 4 bases remaining between them. Germline V lookup: CDR1 LNHDA, CDR2 SQIVND (reference sequence). The CDR3 runs to 12 residues. The CDR3 coding sequence is TGTGCCAGTAGTATCAGTTACAATGAGCAGTTCTTC. This sequence encodes CASSISYNEQFF.

This chain joins TRBV5-4 and TRBJ2-5; tentatively, D is TRBD2 (6 bases). Per the germline V gene, CDR1 is SGHNT and CDR2 is YYREEE (reference sequence). The CDR3 consists of 16 residues. Trimming took off 4 bases at V and 0 bases at J, with 16 bases between the two ends. In DNA, the CDR3 is TGTGCCAGCAGCCTAGCCGGGACTTCGTACCAAGAGACCCAGTACTTC. Translated, it gives CASSLAGTSYQETQYF.

This clone has just one count. The sample carries other DNA sequences with the same CDR3. The chain uses TRBV9 and TRBJ1-1; D uncertain. The CDR3 runs to 14 residues. Germline V gene lookup returns CDR1 SGDLS and CDR2 YYNGEE. V was pared by 0 bases and J by 2 bases, with 8 bases between. DNA for the CDR3: TGTGCCAGCAGCGTAGTCGGAGGAAACACTGAAGCTTTCTTT. This sequence encodes CASSVVGGNTEAFF.

This chain links TRBV6-1 with TRBJ2-7; 7 bases are shared with TRBD2. This CDR3 region has 17 residues. The junction had 13 bases not matched to a gene; V was cut back by 1 base and J by 4 bases. The V gene's germline CDR1 is MNHNS and CDR2 SASEGT. The CDR3 loop is CASSEVGWGGVGYEQYF. For the CDR3, the DNA is TGTGCCAGCAGTGAAGTGGGGTGGGGGGGAGTGGGGTACGAGCAGTACTTC.

The chain has TRBV4-1 and TRBJ2-7; 11 bases agree with TRBD1. This CDR3 contains 16 residues. Germline CDR1 and CDR2: MGHRA and YSYEKL. Trimming at V came to 4 bases and at J to 0 bases, leaving 5 bases not matched to a gene. CDR3 sequence (DNA): TGCGCCAGCAGCCGGGGACAGGGGGGTCACTCCTACGAGCAGTACTTC. This encodes CASSRGQGGHSYEQYF.

CDR3 sequence: CASSDGRGGNQETQYF. The CDR3 region has the DNA TGTGCCAGCAGTGACGGGAGGGGGGGCAACCAAGAGACCCAGTACTTC. The V call is TRBV2, the J call TRBJ2-5; 8 bases are a match to TRBD2. Germline loops: CDR1 SNHLY, CDR2 FYNNEI. V lost 3 bases, J lost 0 bases, and 6 bases stayed unmatched. CDR3 length: 16 amino acids.

Only one count was recorded for this clone. The J gene is TRBJ1-1, the V gene TRBV6-5; D perhaps matches TRBD1 (6 bases). Trimming took off 6 bases at V and 6 bases at J, with 14 bases between the two ends. The CDR3 loop spans 13 amino acids. Germline CDR1 and CDR2: MNHEY and SVGAGI. CDR3 amino acids: CASRTHRDAEAFF. The DNA for the CDR3 is TGTGCCAGCAGAACGCACAGGGACGCTGAAGCTTTCTTT.